This is a list of T cell receptor beta chains from one sample in a study of CD8 T cells in Susac syndrome. One entry per CDR3 protein, called by TCRdb with MiXCR from the immunoSEQ multiplex PCR reads. The table shows 75,000 to 100,000 distinct CDR3 sequences, with 90% to 95% occurring only once. Sequenced input: CD8+ T cells from PBMCs. Receptors originate from a human donor with Susac syndrome. CDR3s include the opening cysteine and the closing phenylalanine or tryptophan. Each record gives: D gene, V gene, J gene, CDR3 protein. D genes are given only for firm matches.

TRBD1	TRBV3-1	TRBJ1-2	CASSPGQGAYGYTF
TRBD1	TRBV7-9	TRBJ1-3	CASSFTGVDTIYF
.	TRBV6-2/TRBV6-3	TRBJ2-3	CASSYGSSFTDTQYF
.	TRBV7-9	TRBJ1-1	CASRPPVGNTEAFF
.	TRBV29-1	TRBJ2-1	CSTSGTLNYNEQFF
TRBD1	TRBV27	TRBJ2-5	CASSLVLGDRGGQETQYF
TRBD1	TRBV11-2	TRBJ1-4	CASSRGTGDITKKLFF
.	TRBV5-5	TRBJ2-5	CASSLWVFEETQYF
.	TRBV27	TRBJ1-6	CATILTDSYNSPLHF
.	TRBV6-1	TRBJ2-7	CASSSWDSSSYEQYF
.	TRBV4-3	TRBJ1-3	CASSQGTDSENTIYF
.	TRBV27	TRBJ2-2	CASTLRKGITNTGELFF
.	TRBV7-8	TRBJ2-7	CASSLEGDLYEQYF
.	TRBV7-8	TRBJ1-1	CASLGLDTEAFF
TRBD1	TRBV27	TRBJ1-5	CASSVTGDSNQPQHF
.	TRBV4-2	TRBJ2-7	CASSQEFDSYEQYF
TRBD2	TRBV20-1	TRBJ2-1	CSARELAGSYNEQFF
TRBD1	TRBV24-1	TRBJ2-2	CATRGTANTGELFF
.	TRBV28	TRBJ1-5	CASSTRAYNQPQHF
.	TRBV4-2	TRBJ2-7	CASSQEPKGSYEQYF
.	TRBV19	TRBJ1-5	CASRLQSGVNQPQHF
TRBD2	TRBV30	TRBJ2-5	CAWSVGLAGETQYF
.	TRBV29-1	TRBJ2-7	CSVDGDRSGEQYF
.	TRBV2	TRBJ1-2	CASRRDLAYGYTF